Listed below are T cell receptor beta chains from one sample, sequenced in a study of shared clonotypes between healthy human individuals. TCRdb's copy holds only in-frame clones and misses some; the assay was immunoSEQ multiplex PCR. This table has about 2 million clones, 85% to 95% appearing once. What was sequenced was naive CD8+ T cells sorted from blood. These receptors originate from a man aged 18-30 years in good health. The CDR3 runs from the conserved cysteine through the conserved F or W. Each record gives: J gene, V gene, clone size, CDR3 length, D gene, CDR3 protein, CDR3 DNA. D genes are given only for firm matches. A row's size may be missing; if present it is once, few, many or a size class.

TRBJ2-7 | TRBV14 | - | 15 | TRBD1 | CASSQDQGVGHEQYF | TGTGCCAGCAGCCAAGATCAGGGGGTTGGCCACGAGCAGTACTTC
TRBJ1-2 | TRBV14 | - | 13 | - | CASSQFGGYGYTF | TGTGCCAGCAGCCAGTTCGGAGGGTATGGCTACACCTTC
TRBJ2-7 | TRBV27 | - | 14 | - | CASSPWTVTGEQYF | TGTGCCAGCAGTCCCTGGACGGTGACTGGCGAGCAGTACTTC
TRBJ1-1 | TRBV5-3 | once | 15 | TRBD1 | CARSVLTGVNTEAFF | TGTGCCAGAAGCGTCTTGACAGGGGTGAACACTGAAGCTTTCTTT
TRBJ2-7 | TRBV7-6 | - | 17 | - | CASSATEGEAGLYEQYF | TGTGCCAGCAGCGCAACCGAGGGGGAAGCGGGGCTCTACGAGCAGTACTTC
TRBJ2-3 | TRBV14 | - | 17 | - | CASSQELGVWGTDTQYF | TGTGCCAGCAGCCAAGAGCTCGGGGTATGGGGCACAGATACGCAGTATTTT
TRBJ1-6 | TRBV4-1 | - | 14 | - | CASSQIFNGSPLHF | TGCGCCAGCAGCCAAATTTTTAACGGTTCACCCCTCCACTTT
TRBJ1-1 | TRBV13 | - | 14 | - | CASSLGLGSTEAFF | TGTGCCAGCAGCTTAGGCCTGGGCAGCACTGAAGCTTTCTTT
TRBJ2-4 | TRBV6-1 | - | 14 | - | CASISVAGKNIQYF | TGTGCCAGCATTAGCGTAGCTGGCAAAAACATTCAGTACTTC
TRBJ1-2 | TRBV7-6 | - | 16 | - | CASSLEGTHRNYGYTF | TGTGCCAGCAGCTTAGAGGGGACTCATCGTAACTATGGCTACACCTTC
TRBJ1-1 | TRBV2 | - | 18 | TRBD1 | CASSERQGVPSGDSEAFF | TGTGCCAGCAGTGAGCGGCAGGGGGTCCCTAGTGGGGATTCTGAAGCTTTCTTT
TRBJ2-7 | TRBV2 | - | 14 | - | CASTGGPRTYEQYF | TGTGCCAGCACCGGGGGGCCCAGAACCTACGAGCAGTACTTC
TRBJ2-7 | TRBV12-5 | - | 16 | - | CASGLVGSGPGYEQYF | TGTGCTAGTGGTTTGGTAGGGTCAGGGCCAGGCTACGAGCAGTACTTC
TRBJ2-3 | TRBV6-5 | once | 16 | TRBD2 | CASSYALAGLTDTQYF | TGTGCCAGCAGTTACGCGCTAGCGGGGCTCACAGATACGCAGTATTTT
TRBJ1-1 | TRBV5-4 | - | 12 | - | CASSLDGAEAFF | TGTGCCAGCAGCTTGGACGGGGCTGAAGCTTTCTTT
TRBJ2-3 | TRBV29-1 | - | 12 | - | CSVESASDTQYF | TGCAGCGTTGAATCTGCTTCGGATACGCAGTATTTT
TRBJ2-3 | TRBV13 | - | 15 | TRBD2 | CASSLKGLGADTQYF | TGTGCCAGCAGCCTCAAGGGACTAGGGGCGGATACGCAGTATTTT
TRBJ2-7 | TRBV28 | - | 13 | - | CASSFRDGDEQYF | TGTGCCAGCAGTTTCCGGGACGGCGACGAGCAGTACTTC
TRBJ2-2 | TRBV4-2 | - | 15 | - | CASSHRHLNTGELFF | TGTGCCAGCAGCCATCGGCACCTAAACACCGGGGAGCTGTTTTTT
TRBJ2-3 | TRBV5-6 | - | 15 | TRBD2 | CASSLEAGPGDTQYF | TGTGCCAGCAGCTTGGAAGCGGGGCCCGGAGATACGCAGTATTTT
TRBJ2-3 | TRBV6-1 | - | 14 | TRBD1 | CASRDRDSTDTQYF | TGTGCCAGCAGGGATAGGGACAGTACAGATACGCAGTATTTT
TRBJ2-3 | TRBV6-6 | - | 11 | - | CASMTAGTQYF | TGTGCCAGCATGACGGCTGGTACGCAGTATTTT
TRBJ2-7 | TRBV4-3 | - | 17 | TRBD2 | CASSQSLGGEGAYEQYF | TGCGCCAGCAGCCAATCCCTCGGGGGGGAGGGGGCCTACGAGCAGTACTTC
TRBJ2-5 | TRBV27 | - | 15 | - | CASSQYPGAGETQYF | TGTGCCAGCAGCCAATACCCGGGGGCCGGGGAGACCCAGTACTTC
TRBJ2-7 | TRBV27 | - | 15 | TRBD1 | CASSFLGDRRNEQYF | TGTGCCAGCAGTTTTCTGGGGGACAGGAGGAACGAGCAGTACTTC
TRBJ1-4 | TRBV9 | - | 16 | TRBD1 | CASSVAGGAGNEKLFF | TGTGCCAGCAGCGTAGCAGGGGGCGCTGGTAATGAAAAACTGTTTTTT
TRBJ2-5 | TRBV5-4 | - | 16 | TRBD2 | CASSWGLAGAGETQYF | TGTGCCAGCAGCTGGGGACTAGCGGGAGCCGGAGAGACCCAGTACTTC
TRBJ2-1 | TRBV4-1 | - | 15 | - | CASSIDGGSYNEQFF | TGCGCCAGCAGCATCGATGGGGGCTCCTACAATGAGCAGTTCTTC